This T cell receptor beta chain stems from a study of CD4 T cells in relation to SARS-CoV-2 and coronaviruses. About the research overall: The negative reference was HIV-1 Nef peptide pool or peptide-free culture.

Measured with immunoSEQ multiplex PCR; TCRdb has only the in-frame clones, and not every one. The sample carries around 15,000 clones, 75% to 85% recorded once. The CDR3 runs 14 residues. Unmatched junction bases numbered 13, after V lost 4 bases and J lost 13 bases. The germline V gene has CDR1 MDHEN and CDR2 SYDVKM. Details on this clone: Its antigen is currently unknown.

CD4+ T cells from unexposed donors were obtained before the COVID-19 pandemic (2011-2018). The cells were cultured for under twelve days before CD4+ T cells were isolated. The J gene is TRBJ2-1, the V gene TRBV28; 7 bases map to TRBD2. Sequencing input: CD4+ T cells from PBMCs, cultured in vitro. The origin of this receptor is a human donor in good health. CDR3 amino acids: CASSSASSGNIQFF. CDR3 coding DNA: TGTGCCAGCAGTTCCGCCTCTAGCGGAAATATACAGTTCTTC.